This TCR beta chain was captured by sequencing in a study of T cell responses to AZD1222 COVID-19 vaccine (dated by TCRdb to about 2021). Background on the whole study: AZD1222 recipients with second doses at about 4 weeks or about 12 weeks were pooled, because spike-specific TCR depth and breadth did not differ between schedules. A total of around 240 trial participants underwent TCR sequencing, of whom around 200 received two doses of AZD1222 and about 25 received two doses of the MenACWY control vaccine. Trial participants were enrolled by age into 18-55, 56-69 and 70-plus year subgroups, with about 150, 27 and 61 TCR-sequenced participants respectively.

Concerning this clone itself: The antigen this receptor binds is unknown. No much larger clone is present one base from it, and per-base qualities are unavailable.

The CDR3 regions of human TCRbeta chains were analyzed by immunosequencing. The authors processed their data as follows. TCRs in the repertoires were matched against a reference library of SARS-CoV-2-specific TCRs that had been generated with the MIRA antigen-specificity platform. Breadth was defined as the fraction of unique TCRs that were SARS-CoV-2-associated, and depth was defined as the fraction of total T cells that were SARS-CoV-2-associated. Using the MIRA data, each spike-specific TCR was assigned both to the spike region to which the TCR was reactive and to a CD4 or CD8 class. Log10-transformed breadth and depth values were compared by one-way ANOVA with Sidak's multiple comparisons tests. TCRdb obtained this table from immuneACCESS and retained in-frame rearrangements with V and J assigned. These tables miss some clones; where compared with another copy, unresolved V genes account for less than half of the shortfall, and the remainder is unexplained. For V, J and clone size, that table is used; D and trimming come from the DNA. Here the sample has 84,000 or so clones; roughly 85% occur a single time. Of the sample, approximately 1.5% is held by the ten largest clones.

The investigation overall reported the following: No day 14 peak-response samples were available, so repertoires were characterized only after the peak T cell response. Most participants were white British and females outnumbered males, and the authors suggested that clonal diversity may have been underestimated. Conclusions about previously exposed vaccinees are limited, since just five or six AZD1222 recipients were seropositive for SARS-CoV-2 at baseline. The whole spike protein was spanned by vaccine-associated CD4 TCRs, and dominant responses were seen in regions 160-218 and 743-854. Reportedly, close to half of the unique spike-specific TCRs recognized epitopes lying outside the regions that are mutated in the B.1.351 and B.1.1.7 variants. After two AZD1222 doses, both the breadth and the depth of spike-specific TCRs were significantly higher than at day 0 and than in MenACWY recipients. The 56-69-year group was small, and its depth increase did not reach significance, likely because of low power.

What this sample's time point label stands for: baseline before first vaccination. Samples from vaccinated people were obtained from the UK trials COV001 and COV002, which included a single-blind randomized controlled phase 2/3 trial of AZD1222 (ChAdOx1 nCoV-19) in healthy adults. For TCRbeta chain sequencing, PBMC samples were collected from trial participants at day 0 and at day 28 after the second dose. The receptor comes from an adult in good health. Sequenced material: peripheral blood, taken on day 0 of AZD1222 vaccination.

The CDR3 protein sequence reads: CASSLEGTVYNEQFF. The DNA sequence is given as TGCGCCAGCAGCTTGGAGGGGACGGTCTATAATGAGCAGTTCTTC. Rearrangement joined TRBV5-1 to TRBJ2-1; the D gene is possibly TRBD1 or TRBD2, each agreeing over 5 bases. V is clipped by 0 bases and J by 7 bases, and the sequence between their germline boundaries is 14 bases long. CDR1 and CDR2, per the germline V gene, are SGHRS and YFSETQ. The CDR3 covers 15 residues, taking in both the cysteine and the phenylalanine. The only DNA kept is the CDR3, 45 bases in frame from the first base.